The next 21 T cell receptor beta chains were all read from a single sample in a study of cytotoxic CD8 clonotypes in ibrutinib-treated CLL. Profiled with immunoSEQ multiplex PCR; TCRdb holds only in-frame clones, not every one. This table holds approximately 280,000 clones, around 77% found once. The sequencing used PBMCs, collected at disease progression, from a patient treated with ibrutinib. The receptor set was obtained from a human donor with chronic lymphocytic leukemia.

This rearrangement joins TRBV29-1 to TRBJ2-3, with 10 bases fitting TRBD2. Per germline, CDR1 SQVTM and CDR2 ANQGSEA. The CDR3 totals 17 residues. After removal of 7 bases from V and 1 base from J, the junction contained 14 bases not matched to a gene. The CDR3 DNA reads as TGCAGCGCCCTAGGGTCTAGCGGGGGTGCGGGCACAGATACGCAGTATTTT. Translating it yields CSALGSSGGAGTDTQYF.

This clone was observed once. The chain joins TRBV7-6 to TRBJ2-7; TRBD2 aligns across 14 bases. Germline trimming cut 3 bases from V and 1 base from J; bases unmatched to any gene: 11. This CDR3 region has 19 residues. Per germline, CDR1 SGHVS and CDR2 FNYEAQ. As DNA, the CDR3 is TGTGCCAGCAGCTTTTACCGAGGACTAGCGGGAGGTCCTTCCTACGAGCAGTACTTC. Protein product: CASSFYRGLAGGPSYEQYF.

There are a few counts of this clone. V usage is TRBV7-3 and J usage is TRBJ2-7; 10 bases map to TRBD2. The CDR3 sequence is 14 residues long. J gave up 4 bases and V 5 bases, and 5 bases lay outside the gene matches. Per germline, CDR1 SGHTA and CDR2 FQGTGA. CDR3 coding DNA: TGTGCCAGCAGCCGTAGCGGGGGGAGGTACGAGCAGTACTTC. This translates into CASSRSGGRYEQYF.

The chain recombines TRBV5-1 with TRBJ2-7; tentatively, D is TRBD2 (5 bases). This CDR3 spans 14 amino acids. Trimming took off 6 bases at V and 5 bases at J, with 18 bases between the two ends. Looked up from germline, CDR1 is SGHRS and CDR2 is YFSETQ. The CDR3, as DNA: TGCGCCAGCACCATCCCTGGCCTAGCCCACGAGCAGTACTTC. Its translation: CASTIPGLAHEQYF.

This clone was seen more than once but under ten times. The CDR3 sequence: CASSLSPGRHYEQYF. As DNA, the CDR3 is TGTGCCAGCAGTTTATCCCCGGGAAGACACTACGAGCAGTACTTC. The genes are TRBV28 and TRBJ2-7; weak D call: TRBD2 (5 bases). Trimming shortened V by 1 base and J by 3 bases, and 13 bases separated the two germline ends. Germline CDR1 and CDR2: MDHEN and SYDVKM. This CDR3 is 15 amino acids long.

The chain couples TRBV6-5 to TRBJ2-3; D possibly matches TRBD1 or TRBD2 (5 bases each). V dropped 6 bases and J dropped 9 bases, with 22 bases sitting between them. The CDR3 totals 15 residues. The germline V gene encodes CDR1 MNHEY and CDR2 SVGAGI. In DNA, the CDR3 is TGTGCCAGCAGCTATAGACGGGACGGGTCCGGAACGCAGTATTTT. It translates to CASSYRRDGSGTQYF.

The chain recombines TRBV9 with TRBJ2-1; the D gene is possibly TRBD1 (5 bases). Germline V gene lookup returns CDR1 SGDLS and CDR2 YYNGEE. With 5 bases removed from V and 5 bases from J, the gap between germline ends came to 17 bases. This CDR3 region has 15 residues. The CDR3 here is CASSKGQLIHNEQFF. CDR3 DNA sequence: TGTGCCAGCAGTAAGGGGCAACTGATCCACAATGAGCAGTTCTTC. The full variable domain, with the rest looked up from reference TRBV9 and TRBJ2-1, is DSGVTQTPKHLITATGQRVTLRCSPRSGDLSVYWYQQSLDQGLQFLIQYYNGEERAKGNILERFSAQQFPDLHSELNLSSLELGDSALYFCASSKGQLIHNEQFFGPGTRLTVL.

Concerning this clone itself: One junction end disagrees with the germline gene, perhaps due to a read error. The chain recombines TRBV29-1 with TRBJ1-2; D possibly corresponds to TRBD1 (6 bases). This CDR3 has 13 amino acids. CDR1 is SQVTM and CDR2 is ANQGSEA in the germline V gene. For the CDR3, the DNA is TGCAGCGTAGAAGACAGGAGGTACTATGGCTACACCTTC. Its protein product is CSVEDRRYYGYTF.

This clone was observed a handful of times. The gene calls are TRBV10-3 and TRBJ2-7; tentative D call: TRBD1 (5 bases). This CDR3 is built from 14 residues. CDR1 ENHRY and CDR2 SYGVKD come from the germline V gene. The ends were cut back, 0 bases at V and 2 bases at J, with 8 bases in the middle. The CDR3 region is CAISESSRAYEQYF. CDR3 nucleotides: TGTGCCATCAGTGAGTCATCCAGGGCCTACGAGCAGTACTTC.

This clone was seen once. CDR3 DNA: TGCGCCAGCAGCCAAATGTTCAGGACATACAATGAGCAGTTCTTC. This translates into CASSQMFRTYNEQFF. This chain links TRBV4-1 with TRBJ2-1; D perhaps matches TRBD1 (5 bases). This CDR3 comprises 15 residues. Trimming stripped 2 bases from V and 4 bases from J, with 12 bases between. The germline V gene has CDR1 MGHRA and CDR2 YSYEKL.

J is TRBJ2-5 and V is TRBV11-2; 10 bases match TRBD2. Germline V gene sequence: CDR1 SGHAT, CDR2 FQNNGV. This CDR3 has 16 residues. After removal of 5 bases from V and 4 bases from J, the junction contained 10 bases not matched to a gene. The CDR3 loop reads CASSPTLASGRETQYF. DNA of the CDR3: TGTGCCAGCAGCCCGACCCTTGCTAGCGGGAGAGAGACCCAGTACTTC.

The genes are TRBV27 and TRBJ2-4; D gene unclear. Germline V gives CDR1 MNHEY, CDR2 SMNVEV (reference sequence). Between the trimmed V and J ends, which lost 2 bases and 0 bases, there was a span of 5 bases. The CDR3 sequence is 14 residues long. The CDR3 DNA reads as TGTGCCAGCAGTTTAAATTTAGCCAAAAACATTCAGTACTTC. Residues: CASSLNLAKNIQYF.

This rearrangement joins TRBV29-1 to TRBJ1-2, with 8 positions matching TRBD1. Losses at the gene ends were 1 base for V and 8 bases for J; bases not matched to a gene: 15. Per germline, CDR1 SQVTM and CDR2 ANQGSEA. This CDR3 is 16 amino acids long. CDR3 in DNA: TGCAGCGTTGAAGGTCCCGGACAGGGAGGCCCCTACGGCTACACCTTC. Translated: CSVEGPGQGGPYGYTF.

This clone has just a few counts. The chain combines TRBV7-2 with TRBJ1-5; the D gene is possibly TRBD1 (5 bases). V gave up 3 bases and J gave up 0 bases, with 9 bases separating them. CDR3 size: 15 residues. Germline V gives CDR1 SGHTA, CDR2 FQGNSA. The chain's CDR3 is CASSFEGASNQPQHF. The CDR3 nucleotides read TGTGCCAGCAGCTTTGAAGGGGCTAGCAATCAGCCCCAGCATTTT. Full variable domain (rest looked up from reference TRBV7-2 and TRBJ1-5): GAGVSQSPSNKVTEKGKDVELRCDPISGHTALYWYRQSLGQGLEFLIYFQGNSAPDKSGLPSDRFSAERTGGSVSTLTIQRTQQEDSAVYLCASSFEGASNQPQHFGDGTRLSIL.

This clone was picked up one time. The chain couples TRBV5-1 to TRBJ1-2, with 9 bases identical to TRBD1. In germline, CDR1 is SGHRS, CDR2 YFSETQ. The CDR3 covers 15 residues. V gave up 6 bases and J gave up 0 bases; unmatched junction bases: 6. The CDR3 nucleotides read TGCGCCAGCACTCGGGACAGGGACTCTAACTATGGCTACACCTTC. This encodes CASTRDRDSNYGYTF.

The chain uses TRBV14 and TRBJ2-5; TRBD2 matches 13 bases. V lost 2 bases and J lost 5; bases outside the gene matches: 11. CDR3 length equals 18 residues. In germline, CDR1 is SGHDN, CDR2 FVKESK. The CDR3: CASSQISLVGLAGETQYF. As DNA, the CDR3 is TGTGCCAGCAGCCAAATTTCTCTCGTGGGACTAGCGGGGGAGACCCAGTACTTC.

The V call is TRBV9, the J call TRBJ2-7; 8 bases fit TRBD1. CDR1 and CDR2 from the germline V gene are SGDLS and YYNGEE. CDR3 length: 14 amino acids. V gave up 4 bases and J gave up 7 bases; unmatched junction bases: 10. The CDR3 is CASSKRTGKEEQYF. CDR3 nucleotide sequence: TGTGCCAGCAGCAAACGGACAGGGAAGGAAGAGCAGTACTTC.

The chain combines TRBV9 with TRBJ2-1, with D uncertain. The germline gives CDR1 SGDLS, CDR2 YYNGEE. The CDR3 extends over 14 amino acids. The V end was cut by 4 bases, the J end by 2 bases, with 10 bases between. The DNA for the CDR3 is TGTGCCAGCAGCCCCGGATTTACCTACAATGAGCAGTTCTTC. This gives the protein CASSPGFTYNEQFF.

This clone was counted only a few times. V usage is TRBV5-1 and J usage is TRBJ1-6; a weak D match, TRBD1 (5 bases). Between the trimmed V and J ends, which lost 5 bases and 8 bases, there was a span of 8 bases. Germline V CDR1 and CDR2: SGHRS, YFSETQ. The CDR3 covers 12 residues. The CDR3 sequence: CASRSGDSPLHF. The CDR3 DNA reads as TGCGCCAGCAGATCGGGGGATTCACCCCTCCACTTT.

DNA of the CDR3: TGTGCCAGCAGCTTAAAGGGTGGGGAGGGAACGAGTGGCTACACCTTC. Residues: CASSLKGGEGTSGYTF. The V and J genes are TRBV7-3 and TRBJ1-2, with D unclear. The CDR3 totals 16 residues. V lost 1 base, J lost 7 bases, and 19 bases lay in between. CDR1 is SGHTA, CDR2 FQGTGA, per germline.

The rearrangement uses TRBV2 and TRBJ1-1, with a weak D call TRBD1 (5 bases). Germline CDR1 SNHLY, CDR2 FYNNEI. The CDR3 extends over 15 amino acids. V gave up 6 bases and J gave up 1 base, with 15 bases separating them. The CDR3 DNA is TGTGCCAGCAGCGCCCTGGGACTTCCGAACACTGAAGCTTTCTTT. It yields the protein CASSALGLPNTEAFF.